The rows below give T cell receptor beta chains drawn from one sample of a study of circulating CD8 cells and anti-PD-1 response in melanoma. TCRdb re-derived calls from the reads in MiXCR, one entry per CDR3 protein. The data hold 2,000 to 2,500 distinct CDR3 sequences, with roughly 8% observed a single time. Sequenced material: CD8+ T cells from PBMCs, taken at baseline or after one month of anti-PD-1 therapy (not recorded which). These receptors came from a human donor with melanoma. Both conserved end residues are part of each CDR3. The D gene is left open where the match is weak. The size entry is marked missing in some rows and otherwise reads once, few, many or a size class.

.	medium-sized	TRBV9	TRBJ2-1	CASSVEREQFF	TGTGCCAGCAGCGTAGAACGAGAGCAGTTCTTC
.	few	TRBV19	TRBJ2-1	CASGASEQFF	TGTGCCAGCGGGGCGAGTGAGCAGTTCTTC
.	medium-sized	TRBV9	TRBJ2-1	CASSAIQGNEQFF	TGTGCCAGCAGCGCAATACAGGGAAATGAGCAGTTCTTC
.	medium-sized	TRBV28	TRBJ2-3	CASSFSGEMADTQYF	TGTGCCAGCAGTTTTTCAGGGGAAATGGCAGATACGCAGTATTTT
.	medium-sized	TRBV6-5	TRBJ1-6	CASSPGLPGSPLHF	TGTGCCAGCAGTCCGGGACTTCCAGGGTCACCCCTCCACTTT
TRBD1	medium-sized	TRBV14	TRBJ1-3	CASSPSTGAGNTIYF	TGTGCCAGCAGCCCGTCGACAGGGGCTGGAAACACCATATATTTT
.	medium-sized	TRBV28	TRBJ1-2	CAILNRTPGYGYTF	TGTGCCATCTTGAACAGGACTCCGGGCTATGGCTACACCTTC
.	medium-sized	TRBV12-5	TRBJ1-1	CASGPPWAPTEAFF	TGTGCTAGTGGTCCCCCGTGGGCTCCGACTGAAGCTTTCTTT
.	medium-sized	TRBV28	TRBJ2-5	CASSSPGKGEKTQYF	TGTGCCAGCAGTTCCCCGGGAAAGGGTGAGAAGACCCAGTACTTC
.	medium-sized	TRBV2	TRBJ1-5	CASSEGVLSPNQPQHF	TGTGCCAGCAGTGAAGGGGTCCTCTCCCCCAATCAGCCCCAGCATTTT
.	medium-sized	TRBV23-1	TRBJ2-7	CASSLGQYF	TGCGCCAGCAGTCTTGGTCAGTACTTC
TRBD2	medium-sized	TRBV7-6	TRBJ2-3	CASSLDLGTSGGTPRDTQYF	TGTGCCAGCAGCTTAGACCTAGGGACTAGCGGCGGAACCCCGAGGGATACGCAGTATTTT
.	medium-sized	TRBV20-1	TRBJ2-7	CSIAGVSYEQYF	TGCAGTATAGCCGGGGTCTCCTACGAGCAGTACTTC
TRBD1	medium-sized	TRBV29-1	TRBJ1-2	CSVDRSGGAHYGYTF	TGCAGCGTTGATCGTTCAGGGGGCGCTCACTATGGCTACACCTTC
TRBD2	.	TRBV19	TRBJ2-1	CASKREGLGNEQLF	TGTGCCAGTAAGCGGGAGGGCCTAGGCAATGAGCAGCTCTTC
.	medium-sized	TRBV20-1	TRBJ2-1	CSARPRANVEVEQFF	TGCAGTGCTAGGCCCAGAGCCAATGTTGAAGTTGAGCAGTTCTTC
.	medium-sized	TRBV4-2	TRBJ2-3	CASSQVRQDTQYF	TGTGCCAGCAGCCAAGTCAGGCAAGATACGCAGTATTTT
.	medium-sized	TRBV20-1	TRBJ2-4	CRYPGFAKNIQYF	TGCAGGTACCCGGGGTTCGCCAAAAACATTCAGTACTTC
TRBD2	medium-sized	TRBV27	TRBJ2-1	CASSFVAGGRKNEQFF	TGTGCCAGCAGTTTTGTCGCAGGCGGGAGGAAAAATGAGCAGTTCTTC
.	few	TRBV28	TRBJ2-1	CASNFGTGGMNEQFF	TGTGCCAGCAATTTTGGAACAGGAGGAATGAATGAGCAGTTCTTC
.	medium-sized	TRBV28	TRBJ2-1	CASSLPEWPNIHNEQFF	TGTGCCAGCAGTCTCCCAGAGTGGCCGAATATTCACAATGAGCAGTTCTTC
.	medium-sized	TRBV5-4	TRBJ2-3	CASSVSLDTQYF	TGTGCCAGCAGCGTATCTCTGGATACGCAGTATTTT
TRBD1	medium-sized	TRBV28	TRBJ2-1	CASSHPGRGIDEQFF	TGTGCCAGCAGCCACCCCGGCAGGGGGATAGATGAGCAGTTCTTC
.	medium-sized	TRBV28	TRBJ2-2	CASEQSRDLGGELFF	TGTGCCAGCGAGCAGTCCCGGGACCTCGGCGGGGAGCTGTTTTTT